This passage covers 27 T cell receptor beta chains from one sample sequenced in a study of yellow fever vaccine responses in identical twins. Using its own MiXCR run on the RT-PCR reads, TCRdb lists one record per CDR3 protein. The sample lists about 34,000 distinct CDR3 sequences, 50% to 65% seen once, with more than 3.5% in the top ten. The input for sequencing was T cells from blood (PBMCs), unsorted or a sorted subset (not recorded which), taken before or after yellow fever vaccination (not recorded which). The source of these receptors is a woman aged 18-29 years who received the yellow fever vaccine.

This clonotype was seen a single time. This chain links TRBV10-1 with TRBJ2-1, with a weak D call TRBD1 (6 bases). Germline-derived CDR1 and CDR2 are WNHNN and SYGVQD (reference sequence). The CDR3 length is 16 residues. V shed 2 bases and J shed 0 bases, with 11 bases lying between them. In nucleotides, the CDR3 is TGCGCCAGCAGTGAGGGGGGCGGTACCTCCTACAATGAGCAGTTCTTC. This encodes CASSEGGGTSYNEQFF.

CDR3 sequence (DNA): TGCAGCGTTGAAACGGACAGGGGGGGGTCCTACGAGCAGTACTTC. The encoded protein is CSVETDRGGSYEQYF. This chain connects TRBV29-1 to TRBJ2-7; 10 bases match TRBD1. CDR1 and CDR2 from the germline V gene are SQVTM and ANQGSEA. With V trimmed by 2 bases and J by 1 base, 5 bases remained unmatched. The CDR3 contains 15 residues.

The rearrangement joins TRBV20-1 to TRBJ2-7; D gene uncertain. Trimming stripped 0 bases from V and 6 bases from J, with 9 bases between. Looked up from germline, CDR1 is DFQATT and CDR2 is SNEGSKA (reference sequence). This CDR3 comprises 12 residues. The CDR3 bases are TGCAGTGCTAGAGATAAGACCCGCGAGCAGTACTTC. Translating it yields CSARDKTREQYF.

This chain links TRBV24-1 with TRBJ2-1; the D gene is possibly TRBD2 (6 bases). In germline, CDR1 is KGHDR, CDR2 SFDVKD. The ends were cut back, 0 bases at V and 6 bases at J, with 14 bases in the middle. CDR3 length equals 16 residues. CDR3 region: CATSDLTSSGTNEQFF. The CDR3 coding sequence is TGTGCCACCAGTGATTTGACTAGCTCAGGCACCAATGAGCAGTTCTTC.

V usage is TRBV24-1 and J usage is TRBJ2-5; possibly TRBD2 for D (7 bases). Trimming took 5 bases from V and 5 from J, leaving 14 bases between them. The CDR3 is 14 amino acids. The germline CDR1 and CDR2 sequences are KGHDR and SFDVKD. The CDR3 here is CATSAGGLMETQYF. Written as DNA, the CDR3 is TGTGCCACCAGTGCCGGGGGGCTGATGGAGACCCAGTACTTC.

This chain connects TRBV6-5 to TRBJ1-1; D possibly corresponds to TRBD1 (5 bases). The V gene's germline CDR1 is MNHEY and CDR2 SVGAGI. The CDR3 sequence is 15 residues long. V shed 0 bases and J shed 1 base, with 9 bases lying between them. The CDR3 bases are TGTGCCAGCAGTTACTCGGGGACCACGAACACTGAAGCTTTCTTT. This translates into CASSYSGTTNTEAFF.

The rearrangement links TRBV24-1 to TRBJ2-1; D is unresolved. The CDR3 extends over 12 amino acids. The germline V and J ends were trimmed by 3 bases and 12 bases, with 11 bases remaining between them. Germline-derived CDR1 and CDR2 are KGHDR and SFDVKD. Written as DNA, the CDR3 is TGTGCCACCAGTGATCCCCTGTCTGTGCAGTTCTTC. As protein: CATSDPLSVQFF.

V and J are TRBV28 and TRBJ2-7, with D possibly being TRBD2 (5 bases). The ends were cut back, 3 bases at V and 2 bases at J, with 11 bases in the middle. The CDR3 is 14 residues long. Germline CDR1 MDHEN, CDR2 SYDVKM. The CDR3, as DNA: TGTGCCAGCAGTTTTTTAGCGTCTACCTACGAGCAGTACTTC. This sequence encodes CASSFLASTYEQYF.

The chain carries TRBV10-3 and TRBJ2-1; 7 bases map to TRBD1. With 10 bases clipped from V and 2 bases from J, the junction kept 5 bases outside the gene matches. There are 13 residues in the CDR3. CDR1 is ENHRY, CDR2 SYGVKD, per germline. For the CDR3, the DNA is TGTGCCACCCGGGACAGCCCCTACAATGAGCAGTTCTTC. Its protein is CATRDSPYNEQFF.

J is TRBJ2-7 and V is TRBV20-1; D ambiguous. In germline, CDR1 is DFQATT, CDR2 SNEGSKA (reference sequence). Trimming cost V 2 bases and J 1 base, with 21 bases left between them. This CDR3 spans 17 amino acids. CDR3 protein: CSARSAAAEALSYEQYF. CDR3 DNA sequence: TGCAGTGCTAGATCGGCGGCGGCAGAAGCCCTATCCTACGAGCAGTACTTC.

V is TRBV11-3 and J is TRBJ2-7; tentatively, D is TRBD2 (6 bases). The CDR3 extends over 13 amino acids. V was pared by 4 bases and J by 3 bases, with 10 bases between. Germline loops: CDR1 SGHNT, CDR2 YENEEA. The CDR3 sequence: CASSSMRGYEQYV. The DNA for the CDR3 is TGTGCCAGCAGCTCCATGCGGGGCTACGAGCAGTACGTC.

The chain has TRBV18 and TRBJ2-7, with D maybe TRBD1 (5 bases). The CDR3 has 17 residues. Germline V gives CDR1 KGHSH, CDR2 LQKENI. Between the trimmed V and J ends, which lost 2 bases and 0 bases, there was a span of 17 bases. The CDR3 region is CASSPARSGLGSYEQYF. CDR3 DNA sequence: TGTGCCAGCTCACCAGCACGCTCAGGGCTCGGCTCCTACGAGCAGTACTTC.

The rearrangement joins TRBV10-3 to TRBJ1-2; the D is unclear. The CDR3 is 15 amino acids. V was cut by 0 bases and J by 2 bases, with 10 bases left in between. The germline CDR1 and CDR2 sequences are ENHRY and SYGVKD. The CDR3 reads CAISESIAGNYGYTF. The CDR3 region has the DNA TGTGCCATCAGTGAGTCGATAGCGGGAAACTATGGCTACACCTTC.

CDR3 loop: CASSQDHGSQETQYF. The CDR3 nucleotides are TGCGCCAGCAGCCAAGATCACGGCAGCCAAGAGACCCAGTACTTC. The V call is TRBV4-1, the J call TRBJ2-5; unclear D gene. V lost 0 bases and J 1 base, leaving 9 bases between the germline ends. CDR3 length equals 15 residues. Germline V gene lookup returns CDR1 MGHRA and CDR2 YSYEKL.

This sequence joins TRBV10-3 and TRBJ1-1; D is uncertain. Germline V gives CDR1 ENHRY, CDR2 SYGVKD. With 7 bases removed from V and 2 bases from J, the gap between germline ends came to 11 bases. This CDR3 has 13 amino acids. CDR3 sequence (DNA): TGTGCCATCACGGAGGGCTATAACACTGAAGCTTTCTTT. Its translation: CAITEGYNTEAFF.

In this sample, this clonotype turned up a few times. V usage is TRBV11-3 and J usage is TRBJ2-5; 11 bases align to TRBD1. Germline V CDR1 and CDR2: SGHNT, YENEEA. V dropped 5 bases and J dropped 4; count of bases not matched to a gene: 9. The CDR3 contains 16 residues. The CDR3 DNA reads as TGTGCCAGCAGCCCAACCAGGACAGGGGGCAGAGAGACCCAGTACTTC. Its protein is CASSPTRTGGRETQYF.

V usage is TRBV10-3 and J usage is TRBJ2-7, with D tentatively TRBD1 (6 bases). V lost 3 bases and J 5 bases, leaving 14 bases between the germline ends. Germline V lookup: CDR1 ENHRY, CDR2 SYGVKD. The CDR3 length is 14 residues. CDR3 DNA: TGTGCCATCAGTGATAAAAGGACAGCTAACGAGCAGTACTTC. Amino acid sequence: CAISDKRTANEQYF.

This chain joins TRBV28 and TRBJ2-7; no reliable D call. The germline V gene has CDR1 MDHEN and CDR2 SYDVKM. The CDR3 contains 11 residues. The ends were cut back, 2 bases at V and 7 bases at J, with 6 bases in the middle. The CDR3 DNA reads as TGTGCCAGCAGTTTAACGAGGGAGCAGTACTTC. As protein: CASSLTREQYF. The full variable domain, with the rest looked up from reference TRBV28 and TRBJ2-7, is DVKVTQSSRYLVKRTGEKVFLECVQDMDHENMFWYRQDPGLGLRLIYFSYDVKMKEKGDIPEGYSVSREKKERFSLILESASTNQTSMYLCASSLTREQYFGPGTRLTVT.

The J gene is TRBJ1-2, the V gene TRBV20-1; D is possibly TRBD1 (5 bases). The ends were cut back, 5 bases at V and 4 bases at J, with 11 bases in the middle. The CDR3 consists of 12 residues. Germline V lookup: CDR1 DFQATT, CDR2 SNEGSKA (reference sequence). CDR3 bases: TGCAGTGCTTTCAGGGTGCCCTATGGCTACACCTTC. Translating gives CSAFRVPYGYTF.

The chain couples TRBV3-1 to TRBJ2-7; TRBD1 matches at 7 bases. Germline V CDR1 and CDR2: LGHDT, YNNKEL (reference sequence). J gave up 6 bases and V 4 bases, and 0 bases lay outside the gene matches. The CDR3 sequence is 11 residues long. CDR3 in DNA: TGTGCCAGCAGCCGACAGGGCGAGCAGTACTTC. It codes for CASSRQGEQYF.

This sequence joins TRBV10-3 and TRBJ2-5; the D is unclear. This CDR3 comprises 11 residues. CDR1 and CDR2 from the germline V gene are ENHRY and SYGVKD. V lost 0 bases, J lost 5 bases, and 1 base lay in between. The CDR3 DNA is TGTGCCATCAGTGAGTCGGAGACCCAGTACTTC. This codes for CAISESETQYF.

This clonotype occurred once. V gene TRBV4-3 combines with J gene TRBJ2-2; D possibly matches TRBD1 or TRBD2 (6 bases each). The germline CDR1 and CDR2 sequences are LGHNA and YSLEER. The CDR3 sequence is 18 residues long. V dropped 0 bases and J dropped 3 bases, with 17 bases sitting between them. CDR3 bases: TGCGCCAGCAGCCAAGATGGGGGGTACAGGGAGGACACCGGGGAGCTGTTTTTT. Translation gives CASSQDGGYREDTGELFF.

The chain couples TRBV18 to TRBJ2-7; weak D call: TRBD1 (6 bases). Germline V gene sequence: CDR1 KGHSH, CDR2 LQKENI. This CDR3 contains 12 residues. V shed 4 bases and J shed 2 bases, with 6 bases lying between them. CDR3 amino acids: CASSRDTYEQYF. The CDR3 nucleotides read TGTGCCAGCTCACGGGACACCTACGAGCAGTACTTC.

This clonotype was found a few times. This chain uses TRBV11-1 with TRBJ1-2, with D perhaps TRBD1 (6 bases). This CDR3 is built from 14 residues. Germline CDR1 reads SGHAT; CDR2 reads FQDESV (reference sequence). Trimming removed 3 bases at V and 6 bases at J, with 14 bases between. CDR3 DNA sequence: TGTGCCAGCAGCTTTCTTACAGGGAAGCATGGCTACACCTTC. Its translation is CASSFLTGKHGYTF.

The V gene is TRBV15, the J gene TRBJ2-2; no clear D gene. The V and J ends lost 2 bases and 5 bases respectively, with 6 bases between them. Germline values: CDR1 LNHNV, CDR2 YYDKDF (reference sequence). CDR3 length: 13 amino acids. The DNA of the CDR3 is TGTGCCACCAGCAGACCACTGACCGGGGAGCTGTTTTTT. Translation gives CATSRPLTGELFF.

The table lists this clonotype with a few counts. V usage is TRBV11-1 and J usage is TRBJ2-1; 8 bases are shared with TRBD1. CDR1 SGHAT and CDR2 FQDESV come from the germline V gene (reference sequence). The CDR3 is 14 amino acids. Trimming cost V 5 bases and J 8 bases; bases outside gene matches: 8. The CDR3 sequence is CASSPRQGNDEQFF. The CDR3 nucleotides read TGTGCCAGCAGCCCACGACAGGGGAATGATGAGCAGTTCTTC. The full variable domain, completed using reference TRBV11-1 and TRBJ2-1, is EAEVAQSPRYKITEKSQAVAFWCDPISGHATLYWYRQILGQGPELLVQFQDESVVDDSQLPKDRFSAERLKGVDSTLKIQPAELGDSAMYLCASSPRQGNDEQFFGPGTRLTVL.

This chain links TRBV7-9 with TRBJ2-2, with D unclear. The V gene lost 4 bases and the J gene lost 0 bases, with 9 bases spanning the gap. CDR1 is SEHNR and CDR2 is FQNEAQ in the germline V gene (reference sequence). The CDR3 has 15 amino acids. The CDR3 spells CASSSRVTNTGELFF. The CDR3 DNA follows: TGTGCCAGCAGCTCACGGGTCACGAACACCGGGGAGCTGTTTTTT.